This record looks at one T cell receptor (beta chain) sequence and its context. The data were obtained in a study of blood T cell repertoires in COVID-19. Overall study: Specimens from acute and convalescent COVID-19 originated in the United States, Italy and Spain. From T cells, B-cell-depleted T cells, or PBMCs came the material, which was cDNA or gDNA.

Patients from Seattle were sampled longitudinally, starting during active infection. The authors' processing: From reference gene primer amplification, estimates of nucleated cell counts were derived. TCRdb keeps only in-frame clones here, not all; method: immunoSEQ multiplex PCR. That table gives V, J and clone size, and the DNA gave D and trimming. The sample lists over 150,000 clones, 83% occurring once. CDR3 size: 15 residues. V lost 7 bases and J lost 4, with 19 bases in between. Germline V gives CDR1 LNHDA, CDR2 SQIVND (reference sequence). The sequenced material came from peripheral blood. This TCR was recovered from a woman between 55 and 75 years old with COVID-19, enrolled during active disease. V usage is TRBV19 and J usage is TRBJ1-2, with a tentative D call TRBD1 (5 bases). The CDR3 spells CASIKGAGTSYGYTF. Written as DNA, the CDR3 is TGTGCCAGTATCAAAGGGGCGGGGACCAGCTATGGCTACACCTTC.